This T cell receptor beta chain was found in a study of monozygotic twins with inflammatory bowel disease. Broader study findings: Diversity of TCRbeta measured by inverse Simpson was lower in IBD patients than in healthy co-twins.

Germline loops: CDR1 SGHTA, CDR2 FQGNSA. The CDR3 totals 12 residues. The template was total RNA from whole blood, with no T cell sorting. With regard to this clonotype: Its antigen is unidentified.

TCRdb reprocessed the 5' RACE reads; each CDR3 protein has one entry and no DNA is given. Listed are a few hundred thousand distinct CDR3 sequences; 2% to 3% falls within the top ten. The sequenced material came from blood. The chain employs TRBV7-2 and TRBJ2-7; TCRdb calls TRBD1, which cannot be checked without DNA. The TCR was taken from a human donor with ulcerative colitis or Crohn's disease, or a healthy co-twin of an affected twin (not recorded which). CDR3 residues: CASSSGTNEQYF. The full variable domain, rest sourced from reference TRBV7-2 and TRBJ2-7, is GAGVSQSPSNKVTEKGKDVELRCDPISGHTALYWYRQSLGQGLEFLIYFQGNSAPDKSGLPSDRFSAERTGGSVSTLTIQRTQQEDSAVYLCASSSGTNEQYFGPGTRLTVT.